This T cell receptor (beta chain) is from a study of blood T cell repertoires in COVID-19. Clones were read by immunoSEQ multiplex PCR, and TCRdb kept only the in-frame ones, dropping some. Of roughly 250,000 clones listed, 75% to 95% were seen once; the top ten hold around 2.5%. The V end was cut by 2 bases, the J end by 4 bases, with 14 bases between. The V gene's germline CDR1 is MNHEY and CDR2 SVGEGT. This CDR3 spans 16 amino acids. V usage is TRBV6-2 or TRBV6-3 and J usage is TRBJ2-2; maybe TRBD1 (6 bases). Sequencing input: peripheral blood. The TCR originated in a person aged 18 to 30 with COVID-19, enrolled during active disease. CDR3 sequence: CASSYKQGLGTGELFF. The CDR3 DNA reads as TGTGCCAGCAGTTACAAACAGGGCTTGGGCACCGGGGAGCTGTTTTTT.